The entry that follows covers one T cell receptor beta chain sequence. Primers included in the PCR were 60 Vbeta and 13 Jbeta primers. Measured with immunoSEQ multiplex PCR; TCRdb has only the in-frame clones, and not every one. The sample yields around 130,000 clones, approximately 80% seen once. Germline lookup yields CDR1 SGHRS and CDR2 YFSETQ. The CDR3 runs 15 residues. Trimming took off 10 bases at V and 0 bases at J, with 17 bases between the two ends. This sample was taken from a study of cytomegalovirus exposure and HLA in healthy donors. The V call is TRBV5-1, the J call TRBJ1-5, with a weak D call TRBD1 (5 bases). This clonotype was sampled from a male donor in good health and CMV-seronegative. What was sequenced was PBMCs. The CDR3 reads CAAGRGPYSNQPQHF. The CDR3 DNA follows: TGCGCCGCGGGACGAGGCCCCTATAGCAATCAGCCCCAGCATTTT.